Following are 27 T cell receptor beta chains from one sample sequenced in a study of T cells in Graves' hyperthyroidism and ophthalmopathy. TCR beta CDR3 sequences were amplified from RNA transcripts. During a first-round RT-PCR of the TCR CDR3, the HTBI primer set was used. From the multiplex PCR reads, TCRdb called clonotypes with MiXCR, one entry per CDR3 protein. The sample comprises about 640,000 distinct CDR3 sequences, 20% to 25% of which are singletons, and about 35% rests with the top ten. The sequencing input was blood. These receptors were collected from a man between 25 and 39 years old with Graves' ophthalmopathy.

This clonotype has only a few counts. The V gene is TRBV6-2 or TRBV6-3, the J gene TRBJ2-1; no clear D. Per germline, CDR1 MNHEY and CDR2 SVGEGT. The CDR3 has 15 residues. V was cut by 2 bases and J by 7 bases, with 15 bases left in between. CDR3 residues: CASSYRSPQQNEQFF. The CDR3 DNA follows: TGTGCCAGCAGTTACCGTAGCCCACAACAGAATGAGCAGTTCTTC.

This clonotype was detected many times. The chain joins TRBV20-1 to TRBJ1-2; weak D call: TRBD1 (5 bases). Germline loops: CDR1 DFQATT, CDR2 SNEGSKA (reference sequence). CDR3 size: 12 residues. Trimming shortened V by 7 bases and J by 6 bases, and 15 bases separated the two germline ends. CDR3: CSVGPGSDGYTF. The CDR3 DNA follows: TGCAGTGTGGGGCCAGGGTCGGATGGCTACACCTTC.

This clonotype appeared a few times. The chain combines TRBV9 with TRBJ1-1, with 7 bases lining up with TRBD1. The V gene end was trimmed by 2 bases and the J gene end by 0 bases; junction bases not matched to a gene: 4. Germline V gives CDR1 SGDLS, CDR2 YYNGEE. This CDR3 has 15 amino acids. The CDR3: CASSVGDSMNTEAFF. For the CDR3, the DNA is TGTGCCAGCAGCGTGGGGGACAGTATGAACACTGAAGCTTTCTTT. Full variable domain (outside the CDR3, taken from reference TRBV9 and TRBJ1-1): DSGVTQTPKHLITATGQRVTLRCSPRSGDLSVYWYQQSLDQGLQFLIQYYNGEERAKGNILERFSAQQFPDLHSELNLSSLELGDSALYFCASSVGDSMNTEAFFGQGTRLTVV.

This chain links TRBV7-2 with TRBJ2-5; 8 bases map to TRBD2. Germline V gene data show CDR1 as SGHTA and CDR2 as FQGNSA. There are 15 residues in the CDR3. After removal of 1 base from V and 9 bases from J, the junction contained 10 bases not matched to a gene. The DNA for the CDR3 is TGTGCCAGCAGCTTAGTTGTCGGCGGGAGGAGACCCCAGTACTTC. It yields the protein CASSLVVGGRRPQYF.

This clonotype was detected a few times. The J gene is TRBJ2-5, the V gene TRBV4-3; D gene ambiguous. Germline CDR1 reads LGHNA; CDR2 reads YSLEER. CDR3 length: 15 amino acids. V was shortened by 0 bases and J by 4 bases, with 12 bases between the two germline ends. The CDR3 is CASSQEKRRGETQYF. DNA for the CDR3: TGCGCCAGCAGCCAAGAGAAACGGCGCGGAGAGACCCAGTACTTC.

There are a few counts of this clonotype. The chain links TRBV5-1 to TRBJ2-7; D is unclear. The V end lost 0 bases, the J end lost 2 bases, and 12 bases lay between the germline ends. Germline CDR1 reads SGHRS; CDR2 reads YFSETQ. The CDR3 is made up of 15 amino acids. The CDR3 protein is CASSLAFKLPYEQYF. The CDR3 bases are TGCGCCAGCAGCTTGGCCTTCAAGCTCCCCTACGAGCAGTACTTC. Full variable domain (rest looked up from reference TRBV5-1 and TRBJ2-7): KAGVTQTPRYLIKTRGQQVTLSCSPISGHRSVSWYQQTPGQGLQFLFEYFSETQRNKGNFPGRFSGRQFSNSRSEMNVSTLELGDSALYLCASSLAFKLPYEQYFGPGTRLTVT.

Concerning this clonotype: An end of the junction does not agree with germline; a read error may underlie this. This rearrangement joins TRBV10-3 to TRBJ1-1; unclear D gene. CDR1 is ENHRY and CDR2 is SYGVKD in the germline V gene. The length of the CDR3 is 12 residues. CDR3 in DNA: TGTGCCGTCAGTGAACACGCCACTGAAGCTTTCTTT. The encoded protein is CAVSEHATEAFF.

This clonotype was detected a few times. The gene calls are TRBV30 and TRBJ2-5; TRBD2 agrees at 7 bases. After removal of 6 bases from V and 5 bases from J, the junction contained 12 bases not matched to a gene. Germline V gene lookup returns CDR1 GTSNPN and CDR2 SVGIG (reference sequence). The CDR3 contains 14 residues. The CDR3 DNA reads TGTGCCTGCTACTGGGGAGGGGCCGGGGAGACCCAGTACTTC. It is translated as CACYWGGAGETQYF. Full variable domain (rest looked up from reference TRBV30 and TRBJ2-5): SQTIHQWPATLVQPVGSPLSLECTVEGTSNPNLYWYRQAAGRGLQLLFYSVGIGQISSEVPQNLSASRPQDRQFILSSKKLLLSDSGFYLCACYWGGAGETQYFGPGTRLLVL.

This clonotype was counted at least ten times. In DNA, the CDR3 is TGTGCCAGCAGCCCAGGTTCCCTCAGCGAGCAGTTCTTC. This encodes CASSPGSLSEQFF. The rearrangement joins TRBV11-2 to TRBJ2-1; D is undetermined. With 5 bases removed from V and 10 bases from J, the gap between germline ends came to 15 bases. Germline CDR1 reads SGHAT; CDR2 reads FQNNGV. The CDR3 is 13 amino acids.

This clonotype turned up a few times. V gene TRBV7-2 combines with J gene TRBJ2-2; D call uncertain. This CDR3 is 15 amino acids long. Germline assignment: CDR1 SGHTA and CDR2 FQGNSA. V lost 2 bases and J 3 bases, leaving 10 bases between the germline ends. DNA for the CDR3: TGTGCCAGCAGCTTATTCCGCACCTACACCGGGGAGCTGTTTTTT. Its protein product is CASSLFRTYTGELFF.

The CDR3 region is CASSLFQGTQYF. The CDR3 DNA is TGTGCCAGCAGCTTATTTCAGGGTACGCAGTATTTT. J is TRBJ2-3 and V is TRBV11-2; possible D gene TRBD1, 5 bases. The CDR3 is 12 amino acids. V shed 2 bases and J shed 8 bases, with 8 bases lying between them. Germline values: CDR1 SGHAT, CDR2 FQNNGV.

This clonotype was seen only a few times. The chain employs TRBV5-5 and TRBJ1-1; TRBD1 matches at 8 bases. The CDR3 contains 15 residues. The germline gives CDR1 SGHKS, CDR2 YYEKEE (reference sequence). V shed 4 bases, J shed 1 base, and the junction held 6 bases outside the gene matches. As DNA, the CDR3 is TGTGCCAGCAGCGCAATGACAGGGGCGAACACTGAAGCTTTCTTT. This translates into CASSAMTGANTEAFF. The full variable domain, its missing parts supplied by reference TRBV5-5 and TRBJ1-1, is DAGVTQSPTHLIKTRGQQVTLRCSPISGHKSVSWYQQVLGQGPQFIFQYYEKEERGRGNFPDRFSARQFPNYSSELNVNALLLGDSALYLCASSAMTGANTEAFFGQGTRLTVV.

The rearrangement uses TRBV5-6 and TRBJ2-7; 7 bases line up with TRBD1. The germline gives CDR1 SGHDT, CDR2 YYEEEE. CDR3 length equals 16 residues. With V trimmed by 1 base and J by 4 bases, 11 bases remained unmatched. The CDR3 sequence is CASSLFRSGQKYEQYF. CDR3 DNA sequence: TGTGCCAGCAGCTTGTTCCGGTCGGGACAGAAGTACGAGCAGTACTTC. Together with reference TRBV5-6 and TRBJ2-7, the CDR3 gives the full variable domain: DAGVTQSPTHLIKTRGQQVTLRCSPKSGHDTVSWYQQALGQGPQFIFQYYEEEERQRGNFPDRFSGHQFPNYSSELNVNALLLGDSALYLCASSLFRSGQKYEQYFGPGTRLTVT.

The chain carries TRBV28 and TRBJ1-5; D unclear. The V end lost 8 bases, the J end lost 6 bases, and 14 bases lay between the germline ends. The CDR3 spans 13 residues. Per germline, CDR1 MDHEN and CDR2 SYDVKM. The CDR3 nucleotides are TGTGCCAGCCACCCTCACTCTGGTCAGCCCCAGCATTTT. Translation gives CASHPHSGQPQHF.

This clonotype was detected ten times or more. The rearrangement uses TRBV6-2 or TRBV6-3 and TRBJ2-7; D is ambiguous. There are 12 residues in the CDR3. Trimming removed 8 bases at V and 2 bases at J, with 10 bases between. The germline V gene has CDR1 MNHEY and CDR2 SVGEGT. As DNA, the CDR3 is TGTGCCAGCTCCGTGGATACCTACGAGCAGTACTTC. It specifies CASSVDTYEQYF.

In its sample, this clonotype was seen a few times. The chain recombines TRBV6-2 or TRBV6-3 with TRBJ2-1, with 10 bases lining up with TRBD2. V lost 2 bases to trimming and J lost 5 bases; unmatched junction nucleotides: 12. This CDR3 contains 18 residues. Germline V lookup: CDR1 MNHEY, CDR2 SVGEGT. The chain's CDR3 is CASSYRLAGPRVDNEQFF. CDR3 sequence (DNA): TGTGCCAGCAGTTACAGACTAGCGGGCCCCCGAGTAGACAATGAGCAGTTCTTC.

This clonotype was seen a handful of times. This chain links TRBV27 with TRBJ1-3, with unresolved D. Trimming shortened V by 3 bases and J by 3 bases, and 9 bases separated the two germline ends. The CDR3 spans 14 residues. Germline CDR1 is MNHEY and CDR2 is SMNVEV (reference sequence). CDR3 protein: CASSLTGHGNTIYF. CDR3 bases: TGTGCCAGCAGTTTGACGGGCCATGGAAACACCATATATTTT.

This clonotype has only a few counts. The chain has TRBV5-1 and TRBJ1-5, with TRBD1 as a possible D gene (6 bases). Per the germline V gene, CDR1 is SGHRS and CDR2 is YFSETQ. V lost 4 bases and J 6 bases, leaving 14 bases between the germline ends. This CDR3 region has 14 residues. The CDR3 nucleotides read TGCGCCAGCAGCCCATCAGGGGCTGGTCAGCCCCAGCATTTT. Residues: CASSPSGAGQPQHF.

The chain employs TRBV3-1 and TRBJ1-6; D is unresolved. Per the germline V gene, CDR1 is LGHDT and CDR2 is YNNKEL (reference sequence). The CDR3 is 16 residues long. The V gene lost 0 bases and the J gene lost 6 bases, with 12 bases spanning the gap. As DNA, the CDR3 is TGTGCCAGCAGCCAAGATGGAGCAGTTCGTAATTCACCCCTCCACTTT. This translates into CASSQDGAVRNSPLHF. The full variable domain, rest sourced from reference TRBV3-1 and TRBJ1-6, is DTAVSQTPKYLVTQMGNDKSIKCEQNLGHDTMYWYKQDSKKFLKIMFSYNNKELIINETVPNRFSPKSPDKAHLNLHINSLELGDSAVYFCASSQDGAVRNSPLHFGNGTRLTVT.

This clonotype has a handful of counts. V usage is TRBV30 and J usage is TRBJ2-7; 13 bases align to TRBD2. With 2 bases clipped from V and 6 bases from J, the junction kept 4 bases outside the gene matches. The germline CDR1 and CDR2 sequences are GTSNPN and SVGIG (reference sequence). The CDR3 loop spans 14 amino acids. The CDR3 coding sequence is TGTGCCTGGAGTAAGGGGACTAGCGGGGTCGAGCAGTACTTC. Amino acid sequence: CAWSKGTSGVEQYF.

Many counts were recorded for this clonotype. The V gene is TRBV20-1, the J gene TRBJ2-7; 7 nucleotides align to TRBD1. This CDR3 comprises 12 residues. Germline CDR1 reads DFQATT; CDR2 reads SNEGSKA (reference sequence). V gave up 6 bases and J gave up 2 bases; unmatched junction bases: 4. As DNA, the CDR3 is TGCAGTGCAAGACAGGGCACCTACGAGCAGTACTTC. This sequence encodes CSARQGTYEQYF.

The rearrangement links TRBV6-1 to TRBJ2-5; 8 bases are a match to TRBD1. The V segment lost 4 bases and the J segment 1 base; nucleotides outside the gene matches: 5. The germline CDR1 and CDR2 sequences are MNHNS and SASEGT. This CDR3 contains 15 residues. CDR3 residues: CASSGQGSPQETQYF. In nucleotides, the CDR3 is TGTGCCAGCAGTGGACAGGGGTCCCCCCAAGAGACCCAGTACTTC.

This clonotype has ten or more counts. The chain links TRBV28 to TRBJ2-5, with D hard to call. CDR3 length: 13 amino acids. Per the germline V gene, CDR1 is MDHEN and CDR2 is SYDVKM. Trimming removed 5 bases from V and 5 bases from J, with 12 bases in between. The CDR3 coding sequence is TGTGCCAGCAGTCCGTCACCATCGGAGACCCAGTACTTC. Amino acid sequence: CASSPSPSETQYF.

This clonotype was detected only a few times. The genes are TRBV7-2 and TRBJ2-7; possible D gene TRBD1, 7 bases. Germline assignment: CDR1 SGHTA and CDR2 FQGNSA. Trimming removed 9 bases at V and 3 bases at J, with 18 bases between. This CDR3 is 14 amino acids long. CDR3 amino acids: CARTIPGGYYEQYF. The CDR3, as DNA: TGTGCCAGGACGATCCCAGGGGGGTACTACGAGCAGTACTTC.

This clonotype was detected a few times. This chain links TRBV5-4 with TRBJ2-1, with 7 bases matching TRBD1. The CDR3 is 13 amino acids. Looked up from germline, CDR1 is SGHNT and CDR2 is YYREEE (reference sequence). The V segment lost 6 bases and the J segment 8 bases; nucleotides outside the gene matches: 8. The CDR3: CASTAATGDEQFF. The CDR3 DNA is TGTGCCAGCACCGCAGCTACAGGGGATGAGCAGTTCTTC.

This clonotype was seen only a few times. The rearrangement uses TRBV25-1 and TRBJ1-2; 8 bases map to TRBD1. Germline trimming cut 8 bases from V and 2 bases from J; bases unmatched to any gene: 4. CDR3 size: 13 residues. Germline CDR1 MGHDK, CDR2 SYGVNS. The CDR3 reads CASGRQGNYGYTF. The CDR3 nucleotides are TGTGCCAGCGGTAGACAGGGGAACTATGGCTACACCTTC.

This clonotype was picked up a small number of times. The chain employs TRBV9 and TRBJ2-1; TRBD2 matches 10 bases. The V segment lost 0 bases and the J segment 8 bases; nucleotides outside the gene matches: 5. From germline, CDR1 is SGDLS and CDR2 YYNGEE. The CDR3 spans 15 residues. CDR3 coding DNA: TGTGCCAGCAGCGTAGGTCTAGCGGGAGCGGATGAGCAGTTCTTC. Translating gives CASSVGLAGADEQFF.